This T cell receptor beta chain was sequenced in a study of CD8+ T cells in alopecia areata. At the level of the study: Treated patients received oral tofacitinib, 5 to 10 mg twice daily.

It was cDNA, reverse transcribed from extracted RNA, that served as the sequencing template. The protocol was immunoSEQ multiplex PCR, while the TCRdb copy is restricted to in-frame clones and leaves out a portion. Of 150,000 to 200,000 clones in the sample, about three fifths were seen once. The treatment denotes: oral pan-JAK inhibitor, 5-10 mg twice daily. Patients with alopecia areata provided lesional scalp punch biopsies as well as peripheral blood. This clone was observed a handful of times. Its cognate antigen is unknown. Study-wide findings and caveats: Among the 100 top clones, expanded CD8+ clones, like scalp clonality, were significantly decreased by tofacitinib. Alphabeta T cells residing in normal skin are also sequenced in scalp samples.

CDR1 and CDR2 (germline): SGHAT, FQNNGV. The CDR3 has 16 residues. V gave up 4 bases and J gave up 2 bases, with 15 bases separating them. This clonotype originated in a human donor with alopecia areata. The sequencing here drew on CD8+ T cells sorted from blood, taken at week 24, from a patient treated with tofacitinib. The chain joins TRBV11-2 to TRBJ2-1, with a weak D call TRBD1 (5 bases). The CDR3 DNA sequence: TGTGCCAGCAGCTCGGACACCCAGAGCCCCTACAATGAGCAGTTCTTC. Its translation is CASSSDTQSPYNEQFF.